This is a list of T cell receptor beta chains from one sample in a study of metastatic and nonmetastatic thyroid tumors. Via MiXCR, TCRdb re-called the PCR reads. The sample lists 40,000 to 55,000 clones; approximately 17% were seen once. Sequencing used blood. These receptors were obtained from a female donor with papillary thyroid cancer or a benign thyroid nodule (not recorded which). Some clones in this sample may be carry-over from other donors' samples. Each CDR3 is given with its conserved first and last residue. A D gene is named only where the DNA matches it firmly. Size is omitted from some rows. Given values are once, few, many or a class for expanded clones.

j_call: TRBJ2-7
v_call: TRBV7-6
clone_size: .
d_call: TRBD2
cdr3_nt: TGTGCCAGCAGCTTCAGCGGGAGTTTGTCGGGTGAGCAATACTTC
cdr3_aa: CASSFSGSLSGEQYF

j_call: TRBJ1-5
v_call: TRBV6-1
clone_size: few
d_call: .
cdr3_nt: TGTGCCAGCAGTGGGGACGTATATCAGACCAAGCATTTT
cdr3_aa: CASSGDVYQTKHF

j_call: TRBJ1-1
v_call: TRBV19
clone_size: many
d_call: .
cdr3_nt: TGTGCCAGTAGTATAGCCCAAACAGCCATGAACACTGAAGCTTTCTTT
cdr3_aa: CASSIAQTAMNTEAFF

j_call: TRBJ1-5
v_call: TRBV6-1
clone_size: many
d_call: .
cdr3_nt: TGTGCCACCTCTTTGGGCGACTTTGGGCCCCAGCATTTT
cdr3_aa: CATSLGDFGPQHF

j_call: TRBJ2-4
v_call: TRBV12-3/TRBV12-4
clone_size: few
d_call: TRBD1
cdr3_nt: TGTGCCAGCAGTGCGGGACAGGTGCACAAAAGCATTCAGTACTTC
cdr3_aa: CASSAGQVHKSIQYF

j_call: TRBJ1-1
v_call: TRBV19
clone_size: many
d_call: TRBD1
cdr3_nt: TGTGCCAGTAGTATAAGGACAGGGACTAAGATCATGAACACTGAAGCTTTCTTT
cdr3_aa: CASSIRTGTKIMNTEAFF

j_call: TRBJ1-5
v_call: TRBV10-2
clone_size: many
d_call: .
cdr3_nt: TGCGCCAGCAGTGATAGCAATCAGCCCCAGCATTTT
cdr3_aa: CASSDSNQPQHF

j_call: TRBJ2-1
v_call: TRBV11-2
clone_size: .
d_call: .
cdr3_nt: TGTGCCAGCAGCTTAGAAGGGGTTTACAATGAGCAGTTCTTC
cdr3_aa: CASSLEGVYNEQFF

j_call: TRBJ2-3
v_call: TRBV9
clone_size: few
d_call: TRBD2
cdr3_nt: TGTGCCAGCAGCGTAAGTGGCGTCGGGAGGGCTACAGATACGCAGTATTTT
cdr3_aa: CASSVSGVGRATDTQYF

j_call: TRBJ2-7
v_call: TRBV18
clone_size: .
d_call: TRBD2
cdr3_nt: TGTGCCAGCTCACTACTAGCGGGCGAAGAGCAGTACTTC
cdr3_aa: CASSLLAGEEQYF

j_call: TRBJ1-2
v_call: TRBV6-1
clone_size: many
d_call: TRBD1
cdr3_nt: TGTGCCAGCAGTGAGGGACAGGGCTACACCTTC
cdr3_aa: CASSEGQGYTF

j_call: TRBJ1-2
v_call: TRBV20-1
clone_size: many
d_call: .
cdr3_nt: TGCAGTGCCCTAGTAGGGGGGGCGGGCGGCGGATATGGCTACACCTTC
cdr3_aa: CSALVGGAGGGYGYTF

j_call: TRBJ2-4
v_call: TRBV13
clone_size: .
d_call: TRBD2
cdr3_nt: TGTGCCAGCAGAGAGGCAGGGAGGGGAGACATTCAGTACTTT
cdr3_aa: CASREAGRGDIQYF

j_call: TRBJ2-1
v_call: TRBV29-1
clone_size: many
d_call: .
cdr3_nt: TGCAGCGTTGAAGATTCACTCCTAGGGGAGGCCCTCAATGAGCAGTTCTTC
cdr3_aa: CSVEDSLLGEALNEQFF

j_call: TRBJ2-1
v_call: TRBV12-3/TRBV12-4
clone_size: many
d_call: TRBD2
cdr3_nt: TGTGCCAGCGGATTAGCGGGAAGAAACCCCAATGAGCAGTTCTTC
cdr3_aa: CASGLAGRNPNEQFF

j_call: TRBJ1-1
v_call: TRBV18
clone_size: many
d_call: TRBD1
cdr3_nt: TGTGCCAGCTCACTCCACGGGGGACAGGAGAACACTGAAGCTTTCTTT
cdr3_aa: CASSLHGGQENTEAFF

j_call: TRBJ2-3
v_call: TRBV27
clone_size: many
d_call: TRBD1
cdr3_nt: TGTGCCAGCAGCCGACAGGGTGGGGCAGATACGCAGTATTTT
cdr3_aa: CASSRQGGADTQYF

j_call: TRBJ2-7
v_call: TRBV27
clone_size: many
d_call: .
cdr3_nt: TGTGCCAGCAGTTTAACTGGGGACACAGGACCCGAGCAGTACTTC
cdr3_aa: CASSLTGDTGPEQYF

j_call: TRBJ2-1
v_call: TRBV20-1
clone_size: many
d_call: TRBD2
cdr3_nt: TGCAGTGCTCCTCGACTAGCGGGAGGGTACAATGAGCAGTTCTTC
cdr3_aa: CSAPRLAGGYNEQFF

j_call: TRBJ2-2
v_call: TRBV6-1
clone_size: .
d_call: .
cdr3_nt: TGTGAAAGCAGTGAGACAGGCGGGGAGCTGTTTTTT
cdr3_aa: CESSETGGELFF

j_call: TRBJ2-1
v_call: TRBV12-3/TRBV12-4
clone_size: many
d_call: .
cdr3_nt: TGTGCCAGCAGTTTAGCGGCCGGGAACAATGAGCAGTTCTTC
cdr3_aa: CASSLAAGNNEQFF

j_call: TRBJ2-1
v_call: TRBV18
clone_size: many
d_call: .
cdr3_nt: TGTGCCAGCTCACGGAGGGCCGTATACAATGAGCAGTTCTTC
cdr3_aa: CASSRRAVYNEQFF

j_call: TRBJ1-1
v_call: TRBV4-1
clone_size: many
d_call: .
cdr3_nt: TGCGCCAGCAGCCCGCCTCTGAACACTGAAGCTTTCTTT
cdr3_aa: CASSPPLNTEAFF

j_call: TRBJ1-6
v_call: TRBV3-1
clone_size: many
d_call: TRBD1
cdr3_nt: TGTGCCAGCAGCCAAAACAGGGGGGGGAATTCACCCCTCCACTTT
cdr3_aa: CASSQNRGGNSPLHF

j_call: TRBJ2-1
v_call: TRBV6-2/TRBV6-3
clone_size: .
d_call: TRBD2
cdr3_nt: TGTGCCAGCAGGCGGGGACTAGCGGGACAGTACAGTGAGCAGTTCTTC
cdr3_aa: CASRRGLAGQYSEQFF

j_call: TRBJ2-2
v_call: TRBV6-1
clone_size: medium-sized
d_call: .
cdr3_nt: TGTGCCAGCAGTGAAAAGTTGGGTTACACCGGGGAGCTGTTTTTT
cdr3_aa: CASSEKLGYTGELFF

j_call: TRBJ2-3
v_call: TRBV11-2
clone_size: many
d_call: .
cdr3_nt: TGTGCCAGCAGCCTCCGAGGTGGAGCCCATGGCACAGATACGCAGTATTTT
cdr3_aa: CASSLRGGAHGTDTQYF

j_call: TRBJ2-1
v_call: TRBV5-6
clone_size: few
d_call: .
cdr3_nt: TGTGCCAGCAGCTTTGGGGGGCGGGTGGAAATACGGTTCTTC
cdr3_aa: CASSFGGRVEIRFF

j_call: TRBJ2-6
v_call: TRBV7-3
clone_size: many
d_call: .
cdr3_nt: TGTGCCAGCAGCTTGGGCCAGGGGTCTGGGGCCAACGTCCTGACTTTC
cdr3_aa: CASSLGQGSGANVLTF

j_call: TRBJ1-2
v_call: TRBV6-5
clone_size: .
d_call: TRBD1
cdr3_nt: TGTGCCAGCAGTTACCAACAGGGGGTTGGCTACACCTTC
cdr3_aa: CASSYQQGVGYTF

j_call: TRBJ2-7
v_call: TRBV7-8
clone_size: many
d_call: .
cdr3_nt: TGTGCCAGCAGCGAAAGTGGTTTATACGAGCAGTACTTC
cdr3_aa: CASSESGLYEQYF

j_call: TRBJ2-7
v_call: TRBV20-1
clone_size: .
d_call: .
cdr3_nt: TGCAGTGCCAGAGGAGCTTCGTACGGGCAGTACTTC
cdr3_aa: CSARGASYGQYF

j_call: TRBJ1-5
v_call: TRBV10-3
clone_size: .
d_call: TRBD1
cdr3_nt: TGTGCCATCAGTAAGACCCGGGACAGGGTATACGTCAATCAGCCCCAGCATTTT
cdr3_aa: CAISKTRDRVYVNQPQHF

j_call: TRBJ2-3
v_call: TRBV14
clone_size: many
d_call: TRBD2
cdr3_nt: TGTGCCAGCAGCCCGGGACTAGCGGGAAAAACAGATACGCAGTATTTT
cdr3_aa: CASSPGLAGKTDTQYF

j_call: TRBJ1-2
v_call: TRBV2
clone_size: many
d_call: .
cdr3_nt: TGTGCCAGCAGTGAATCGATGGTGACTAACTATGGCTACACCTTC
cdr3_aa: CASSESMVTNYGYTF

j_call: TRBJ2-5
v_call: TRBV12-3/TRBV12-4
clone_size: many
d_call: TRBD2
cdr3_nt: TGTGCCAGCAGCCCCCTTTTGAGTAGCGGGACGACCCAGTACTTC
cdr3_aa: CASSPLLSSGTTQYF

j_call: TRBJ2-3
v_call: TRBV28
clone_size: .
d_call: .
cdr3_nt: TGTGCCAGCGAGTCGCCCCGGGAACTAAACCCTCCAAATACGCAGTATTTT
cdr3_aa: CASESPRELNPPNTQYF

j_call: TRBJ1-6
v_call: TRBV30
clone_size: many
d_call: TRBD1
cdr3_nt: TGTGCCTGGCCTAGCCGGGACAGAAATAATTCACCCCTCCACTTT
cdr3_aa: CAWPSRDRNNSPLHF

j_call: TRBJ2-2
v_call: TRBV12-3/TRBV12-4
clone_size: many
d_call: .
cdr3_nt: TGTGCCAGCAGCCCAAAGGGACAAGCTAACACCGGGGAGCTGTTTTTT
cdr3_aa: CASSPKGQANTGELFF

j_call: TRBJ2-5
v_call: TRBV7-9
clone_size: .
d_call: .
cdr3_nt: TGTGCCAGCAGCAAACAGGACAGCCAAGAGACCCAGTACTTC
cdr3_aa: CASSKQDSQETQYF

j_call: TRBJ2-5
v_call: TRBV20-1
clone_size: many
d_call: TRBD2
cdr3_nt: TGCAGTGCTAGAGATTCCCGGGGGGGGCTGGAGACCCAGTACTTC
cdr3_aa: CSARDSRGGLETQYF